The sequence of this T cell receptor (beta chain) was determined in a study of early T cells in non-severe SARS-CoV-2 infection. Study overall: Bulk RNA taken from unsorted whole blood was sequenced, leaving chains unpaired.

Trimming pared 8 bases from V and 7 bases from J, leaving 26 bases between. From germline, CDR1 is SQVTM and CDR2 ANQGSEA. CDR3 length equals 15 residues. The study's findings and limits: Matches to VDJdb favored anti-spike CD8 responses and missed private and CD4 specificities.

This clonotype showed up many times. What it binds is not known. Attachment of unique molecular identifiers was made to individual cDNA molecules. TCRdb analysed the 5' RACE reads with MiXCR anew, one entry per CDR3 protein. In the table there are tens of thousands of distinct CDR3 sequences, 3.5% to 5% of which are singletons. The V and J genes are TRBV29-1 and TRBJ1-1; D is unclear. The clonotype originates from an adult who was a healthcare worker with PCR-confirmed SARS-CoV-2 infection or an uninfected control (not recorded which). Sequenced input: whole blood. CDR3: CSPSPELKAGIEAFF. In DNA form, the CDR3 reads TGCAGCCCTTCCCCCGAATTAAAGGCCGGGATTGAAGCTTTCTTT.